The clone carrying this TCR beta chain was picked up many times. CDR1 is ENHRY and CDR2 is SYGVKD in the germline V gene. Trimming took 0 bases from V and 10 from J, leaving 10 bases between them. The length of the CDR3 is 13 residues. This entry comes from a study of response to subunit inactivated influenza vaccine. TCRdb used MiXCR to reprocess the RT-PCR reads, holding one entry per CDR3 protein. The sample comprises 450,000 to 600,000 distinct CDR3 sequences, about 8% of which are singletons, and over 10% rests with the top ten. This rearrangement joins TRBV10-3 to TRBJ2-4; TRBD1 is a possible D gene (6 bases). The TCR sequence derives from a man in his fifties or sixties who received an inactivated influenza vaccine. Here the sequenced sample was PBMCs from blood, taken less than 25 months after vaccination. CDR3 in amino acids: CAISESGTWIQYF. As DNA, the CDR3 is TGTGCCATCAGTGAGTCCGGGACATGGATTCAGTACTTC.